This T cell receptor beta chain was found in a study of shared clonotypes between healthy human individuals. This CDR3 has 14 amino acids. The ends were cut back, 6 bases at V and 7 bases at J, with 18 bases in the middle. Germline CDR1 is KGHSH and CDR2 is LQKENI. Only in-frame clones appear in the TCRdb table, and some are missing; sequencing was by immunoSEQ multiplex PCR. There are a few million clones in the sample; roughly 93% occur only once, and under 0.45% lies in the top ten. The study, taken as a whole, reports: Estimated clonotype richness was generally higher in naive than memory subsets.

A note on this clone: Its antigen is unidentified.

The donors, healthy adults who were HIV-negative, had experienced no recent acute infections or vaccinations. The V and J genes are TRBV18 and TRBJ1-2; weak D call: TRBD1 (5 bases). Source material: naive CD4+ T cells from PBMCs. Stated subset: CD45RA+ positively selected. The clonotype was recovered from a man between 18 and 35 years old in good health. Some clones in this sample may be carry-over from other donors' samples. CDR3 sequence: CASSPAAGQIGYTF. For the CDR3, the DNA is TGTGCCAGCTCCCCGGCTGCGGGGCAAATTGGCTACACCTTC.